The T cell receptor beta chain under discussion was sequenced for a study of identical twins' blood T cells. Turning to this clonotype: The junction shows a germline mismatch at one end, possibly a read error.

TCRdb reprocessed the 5' RACE reads via MiXCR and lists one record per CDR3 protein. This table holds 300,000 to 400,000 distinct CDR3 sequences, under 30% found once. Sequenced sample: PBMCs. This clonotype was sampled from a woman aged 18 to 49 in good health.

CDR3: CSAPGGADTGAFF. CDR3 DNA sequence: TGCAGTGCTCCAGGGGGCGCGGACACTGGAGCTTTCTTT. The rearrangement links TRBV20-1 to TRBJ1-1; TRBD1 agrees at 8 bases. There are 13 residues in the CDR3. The germline CDR1 and CDR2 sequences are DFQATT and SNEGSKA (reference sequence).